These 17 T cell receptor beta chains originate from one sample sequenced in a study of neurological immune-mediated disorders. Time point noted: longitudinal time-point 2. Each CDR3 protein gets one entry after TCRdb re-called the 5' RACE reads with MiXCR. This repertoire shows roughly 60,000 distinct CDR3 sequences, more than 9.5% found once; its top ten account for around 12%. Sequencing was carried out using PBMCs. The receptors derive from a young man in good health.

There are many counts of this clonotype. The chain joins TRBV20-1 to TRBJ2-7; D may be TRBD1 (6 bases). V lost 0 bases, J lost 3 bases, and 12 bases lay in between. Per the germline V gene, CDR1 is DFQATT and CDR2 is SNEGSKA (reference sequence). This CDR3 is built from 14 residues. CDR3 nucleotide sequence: TGCAGTGCTAGAGATCCCGGACAGAGCTACGAGCAGTACTTC. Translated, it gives CSARDPGQSYEQYF.

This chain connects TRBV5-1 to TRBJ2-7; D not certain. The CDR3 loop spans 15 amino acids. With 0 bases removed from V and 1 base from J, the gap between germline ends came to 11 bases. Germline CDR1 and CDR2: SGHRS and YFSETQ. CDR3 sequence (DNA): TGCGCCAGCAGCTTGGTCTCTACAGAGTCCTACGAGCAGTACTTC. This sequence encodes CASSLVSTESYEQYF.

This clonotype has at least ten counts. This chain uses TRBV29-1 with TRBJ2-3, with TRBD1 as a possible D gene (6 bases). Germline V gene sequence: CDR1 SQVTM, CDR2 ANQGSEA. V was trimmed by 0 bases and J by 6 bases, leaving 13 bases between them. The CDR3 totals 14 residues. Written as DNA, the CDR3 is TGCAGCGTTGAAGATCGGCAGGGGACCGATACGCAGTATTTT. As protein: CSVEDRQGTDTQYF.

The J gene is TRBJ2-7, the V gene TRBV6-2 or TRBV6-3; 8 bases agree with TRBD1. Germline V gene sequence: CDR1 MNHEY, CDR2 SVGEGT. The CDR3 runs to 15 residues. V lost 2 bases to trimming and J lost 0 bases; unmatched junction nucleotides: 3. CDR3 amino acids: CASSYRTGSSYEQYF. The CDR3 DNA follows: TGTGCCAGCAGTTACCGGACAGGGAGCTCCTACGAGCAGTACTTC.

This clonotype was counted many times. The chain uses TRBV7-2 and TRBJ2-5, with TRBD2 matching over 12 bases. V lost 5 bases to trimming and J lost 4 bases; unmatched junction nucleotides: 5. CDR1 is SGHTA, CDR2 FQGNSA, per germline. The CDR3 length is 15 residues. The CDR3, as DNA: TGTGCCAGCAGCCCTAGCGGGGGGGCCGGAGAGACCCAGTACTTC. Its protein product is CASSPSGGAGETQYF.

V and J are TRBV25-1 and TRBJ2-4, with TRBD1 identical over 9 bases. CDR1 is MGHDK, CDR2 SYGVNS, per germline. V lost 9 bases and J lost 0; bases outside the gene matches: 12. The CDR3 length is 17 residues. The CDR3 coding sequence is TGTGCCAGGAAACCGGGACAGGGTAAGGGAGCCAAAAACATTCAGTACTTC. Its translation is CARKPGQGKGAKNIQYF.

CDR3 in DNA: TGTGCCAGCAGAGCAACTGGGACAGGGGGCACTGATCAGTTCTTC. Translating it yields CASRATGTGGTDQFF. The chain combines TRBV12-3 or TRBV12-4 with TRBJ2-1; TRBD1 agrees at 12 bases. The CDR3 has 15 residues. J gave up 13 bases and V 6 bases, and 13 bases lay outside the gene matches.

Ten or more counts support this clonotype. CDR3 bases: TGCAGTGCTAGTTGGCCGACGAACACCGGGGAGCTGTTTTTT. This translates into CSASWPTNTGELFF. This chain uses TRBV20-1 with TRBJ2-2; no clear D. The germline V gene has CDR1 DFQATT and CDR2 SNEGSKA (reference sequence). The V and J ends lost 3 bases and 0 bases respectively, with 8 bases between them. The CDR3 totals 14 residues.

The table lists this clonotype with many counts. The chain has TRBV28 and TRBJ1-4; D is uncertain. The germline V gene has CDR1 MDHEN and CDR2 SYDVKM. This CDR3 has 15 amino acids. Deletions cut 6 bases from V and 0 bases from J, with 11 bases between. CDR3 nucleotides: TGTGCCAGCAGGAGGACGGTTGCAACTAATGAAAAACTGTTTTTT. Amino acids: CASRRTVATNEKLFF.

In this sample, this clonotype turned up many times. The CDR3: CASSPDGGYQPQHF. As DNA, the CDR3 is TGCGCCAGCAGCCCGGACGGTGGGTATCAGCCCCAGCATTTT. This chain links TRBV5-1 with TRBJ1-5; D is undetermined. This CDR3 contains 14 residues. With 4 bases removed from V and 5 bases from J, the gap between germline ends came to 13 bases. The V gene's germline CDR1 is SGHRS and CDR2 YFSETQ.

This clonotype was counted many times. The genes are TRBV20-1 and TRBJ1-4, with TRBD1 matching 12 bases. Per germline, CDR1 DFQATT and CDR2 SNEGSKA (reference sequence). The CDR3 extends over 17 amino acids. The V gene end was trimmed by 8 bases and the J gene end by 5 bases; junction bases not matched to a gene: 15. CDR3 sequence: CSPRPGTGGFENEKLFF. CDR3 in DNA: TGCAGTCCTCGGCCGGGGACAGGGGGCTTTGAGAATGAAAAACTGTTTTTT.

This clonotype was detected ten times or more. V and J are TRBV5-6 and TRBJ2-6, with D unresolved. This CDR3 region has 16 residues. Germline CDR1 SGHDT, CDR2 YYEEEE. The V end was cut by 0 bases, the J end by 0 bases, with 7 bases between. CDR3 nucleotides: TGTGCCAGCAGCTTGGTGGGTCGCTCTGGGGCCAACGTCCTGACTTTC. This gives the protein CASSLVGRSGANVLTF. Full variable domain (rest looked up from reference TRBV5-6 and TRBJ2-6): DAGVTQSPTHLIKTRGQQVTLRCSPKSGHDTVSWYQQALGQGPQFIFQYYEEEERQRGNFPDRFSGHQFPNYSSELNVNALLLGDSALYLCASSLVGRSGANVLTFGAGSRLTVL.

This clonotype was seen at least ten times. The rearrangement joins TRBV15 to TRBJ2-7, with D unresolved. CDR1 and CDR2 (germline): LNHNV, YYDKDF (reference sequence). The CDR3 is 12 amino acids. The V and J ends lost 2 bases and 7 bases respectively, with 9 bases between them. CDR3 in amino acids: CATSRSTGEQYF. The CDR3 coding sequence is TGTGCCACCAGCAGATCGACGGGTGAGCAGTACTTC.

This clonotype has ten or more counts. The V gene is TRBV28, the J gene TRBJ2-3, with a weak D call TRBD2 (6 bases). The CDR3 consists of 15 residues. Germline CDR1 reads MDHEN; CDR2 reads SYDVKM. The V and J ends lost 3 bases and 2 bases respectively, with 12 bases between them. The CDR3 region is CASSFAGSNTDTQYF. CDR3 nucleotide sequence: TGTGCCAGCAGTTTCGCGGGGAGTAACACAGATACGCAGTATTTT.

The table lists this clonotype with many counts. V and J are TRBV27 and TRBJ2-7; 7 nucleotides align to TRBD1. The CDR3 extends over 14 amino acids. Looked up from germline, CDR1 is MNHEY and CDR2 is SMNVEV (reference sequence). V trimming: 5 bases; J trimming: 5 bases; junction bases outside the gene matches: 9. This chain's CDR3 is CASSPTLTGNEQYF. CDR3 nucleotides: TGTGCCAGCAGTCCCACTTTGACAGGGAACGAGCAGTACTTC.

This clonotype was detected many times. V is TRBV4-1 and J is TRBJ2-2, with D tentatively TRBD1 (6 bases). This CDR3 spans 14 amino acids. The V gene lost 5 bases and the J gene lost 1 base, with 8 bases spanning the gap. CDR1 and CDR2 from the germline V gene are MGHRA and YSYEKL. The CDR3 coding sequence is TGCGCCAGCAGCAGGACAGTGAACACCGGGGAGCTGTTTTTT. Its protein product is CASSRTVNTGELFF.

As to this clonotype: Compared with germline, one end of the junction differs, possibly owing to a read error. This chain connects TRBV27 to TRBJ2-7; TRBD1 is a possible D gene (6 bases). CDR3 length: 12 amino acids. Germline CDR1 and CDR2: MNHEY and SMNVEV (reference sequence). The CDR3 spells CASSLGGHEQYF. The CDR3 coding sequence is TGTGCTAGCAGTTTAGGGGGACACGAGCAGTACTTC.